One and the same sample provided the 23 T cell receptor beta chains below, sequenced in a study of T cell changes during pregnancy in multiple sclerosis. The protocol was immunoSEQ multiplex PCR, while the TCRdb copy is restricted to in-frame clones and leaves out a portion. This sample has 90,000 to 120,000 clones, with approximately 94% found just once. The starting material was peripheral blood, obtained before pregnancy. The receptors were sampled from a female donor with multiple sclerosis, enrolled in a pregnancy study.

The chain recombines TRBV5-6 with TRBJ2-1; TRBD2 matches at 10 bases. From germline, CDR1 is SGHDT and CDR2 YYEEEE. The CDR3 runs to 16 residues. V trimming: 4 bases; J trimming: 5 bases; junction bases outside the gene matches: 9. The CDR3, as DNA: TGTGCCAGCAGCCCATATCGGACTAGCGGAAACAATGAGCAGTTCTTC. Translating it yields CASSPYRTSGNNEQFF.

This chain joins TRBV28 and TRBJ2-7; maybe TRBD1 (5 bases). Germline V lookup: CDR1 MDHEN, CDR2 SYDVKM. This CDR3 comprises 13 residues. V was shortened by 2 bases and J by 5 bases, with 10 bases between the two germline ends. CDR3 DNA: TGTGCCAGCAGTTTACTAACCAGGGACGAGCAGTACTTC. It encodes CASSLLTRDEQYF.

This chain links TRBV11-2 with TRBJ1-5, with 8 bases that match TRBD1. The V gene's germline CDR1 is SGHAT and CDR2 FQNNGV. Losses at the gene ends were 5 bases for V and 6 bases for J; bases not matched to a gene: 6. The CDR3 sequence is 14 residues long. CDR3 sequence reads: CASSRDRGSQPQHF. CDR3 bases: TGTGCCAGCAGCCGCGACAGGGGCAGTCAGCCCCAGCATTTT.

The rearrangement uses TRBV19 and TRBJ1-2; TRBD1 matches 7 bases. The CDR3 extends over 14 amino acids. The J segment lost 3 bases and the V segment lost 6 bases, leaving 7 bases of the junction unmatched. Per the germline V gene, CDR1 is LNHDA and CDR2 is SQIVND (reference sequence). This CDR3 reads CASSSTGWDYGYTF. CDR3 DNA: TGTGCCAGTAGCTCGACAGGGTGGGACTATGGCTACACCTTC.

The chain recombines TRBV5-1 with TRBJ1-1, with D perhaps matching TRBD1 (5 bases). The V and J ends lost 3 bases and 4 bases respectively, with 13 bases between them. CDR3 length equals 14 residues. The germline V gene has CDR1 SGHRS and CDR2 YFSETQ. Here the CDR3 reads CASSSDTSGTEAFF. Written as DNA, the CDR3 is TGCGCCAGCAGCTCGGACACCAGTGGCACTGAAGCTTTCTTT. Combining the CDR3 with reference TRBV5-1 and TRBJ1-1 gives the whole variable domain KAGVTQTPRYLIKTRGQQVTLSCSPISGHRSVSWYQQTPGQGLQFLFEYFSETQRNKGNFPGRFSGRQFSNSRSEMNVSTLELGDSALYLCASSSDTSGTEAFFGQGTRLTVV.

This clone was seen only a few times. J is TRBJ1-2 and V is TRBV25-1; tentatively, D is TRBD1 (5 bases). The V and J ends lost 5 bases and 7 bases respectively, with 8 bases between them. The germline CDR1 and CDR2 sequences are MGHDK and SYGVNS. The CDR3 length is 11 residues. CDR3 bases: TGTGCCAGCAGTTCAGGGCTTGGCTACACCTTC. This codes for CASSSGLGYTF.

The chain combines TRBV25-1 with TRBJ1-1; unclear D gene. The CDR3 spans 15 residues. V lost 5 bases, J lost 2 bases, and 15 bases lay in between. Germline CDR1 is MGHDK and CDR2 is SYGVNS. The CDR3 sequence: CASSPSRAVNTEAFF. The CDR3, as DNA: TGTGCCAGCAGTCCTAGCAGAGCAGTAAACACTGAAGCTTTCTTT.

This rearrangement joins TRBV28 to TRBJ2-1; tentative D call: TRBD2 (6 bases). Looked up from germline, CDR1 is MDHEN and CDR2 is SYDVKM. The CDR3 is 14 residues long. V was trimmed by 6 bases and J by 1 base, leaving 10 bases between them. The CDR3 reads CASSLSGSYNEQFF. DNA of the CDR3: TGTGCCAGCAGCTTGAGCGGGTCCTACAATGAGCAGTTCTTC.

This chain links TRBV27 with TRBJ2-7; 8 bases fit TRBD2. CDR3 length equals 13 residues. CDR1 and CDR2 (germline): MNHEY, SMNVEV (reference sequence). J gave up 0 bases and V 7 bases, and 2 bases lay outside the gene matches. The CDR3 coding sequence is TGTGCCAGCACCCGGGGGGGCTCCTACGAGCAGTACTTC. Amino acid sequence: CASTRGGSYEQYF.

This clone has only one observation. V gene TRBV29-1 combines with J gene TRBJ1-1; D might be TRBD1 (6 bases). Germline lookup yields CDR1 SQVTM and CDR2 ANQGSEA. CDR3 size: 13 residues. Trimming removed 6 bases from V and 1 base from J, with 12 bases in between. Here the CDR3 DNA reads TGCAGCGTGGTTACACAGGGGAACACTGAAGCTTTCTTT. Translation: CSVVTQGNTEAFF.

The gene calls are TRBV9 and TRBJ2-7; 7 nucleotides line up with TRBD2. This CDR3 is 15 amino acids long. The J segment lost 3 bases and the V segment lost 4 bases, leaving 10 bases of the junction unmatched. CDR1 is SGDLS, CDR2 YYNGEE, per germline. CDR3 region: CASSLRREGGYEQYF. The CDR3 nucleotides are TGTGCCAGCAGCCTTCGGAGGGAGGGCGGCTACGAGCAGTACTTC.

The rearrangement links TRBV15 to TRBJ2-7, with D perhaps matching TRBD2 (5 bases). V lost 0 bases to trimming and J lost 2 bases, with 11 bases between them. The CDR3 extends over 15 amino acids. CDR1 and CDR2 from the germline V gene are LNHNV and YYDKDF (reference sequence). CDR3: CATSRDWSGTYEQYF. The CDR3 coding sequence is TGTGCCACCAGCAGAGACTGGTCGGGGACCTACGAGCAGTACTTC.

The rearrangement joins TRBV5-6 to TRBJ2-1, with 9 bases matching TRBD2. This CDR3 spans 14 amino acids. The ends lost 4 bases at V and 9 bases at J; junction bases unmatched: 8. Germline assignment: CDR1 SGHDT and CDR2 YYEEEE. The CDR3 DNA reads as TGTGCCAGCAGCCTAGCGGGATCTAAGAGTGAGCAGTTCTTC. This translates into CASSLAGSKSEQFF.

The gene calls are TRBV2 and TRBJ2-3; 9 bases are a match to TRBD1. The ends lost 5 bases at V and 6 bases at J; junction bases unmatched: 9. The CDR3 spans 15 residues. CDR1 and CDR2 from the germline V gene are SNHLY and FYNNEI. The CDR3 nucleotides are TGTGCCAGCAGTTCCCGGACAGGGGTCGGCGATACGCAGTATTTT. This codes for CASSSRTGVGDTQYF.

The V call is TRBV5-1, the J call TRBJ2-7; 9 bases fit TRBD1. CDR3 length: 13 amino acids. Germline V gene lookup returns CDR1 SGHRS and CDR2 YFSETQ. V was clipped by 0 bases and J by 7 bases; unmatched bases: 2. Here the CDR3 DNA reads TGCGCCAGCAGCTTGGACAGGGGGCATGAGCAGTACTTC. Translating it yields CASSLDRGHEQYF.

The CDR3 protein is CASSPRQGFGEKLFF. The CDR3 DNA is TGTGCCAGCAGTCCCCGACAGGGTTTTGGTGAAAAACTGTTTTTT. The gene calls are TRBV28 and TRBJ1-4; 7 nucleotides match TRBD1. Trimming cost V 5 bases and J 7 bases; bases outside gene matches: 10. The CDR3 totals 15 residues. Germline lookup yields CDR1 MDHEN and CDR2 SYDVKM.

In its sample, this clone was seen once. The chain employs TRBV4-1 and TRBJ1-2; 7 nucleotides align to TRBD1. V lost 1 base to trimming and J lost 4 bases; unmatched junction nucleotides: 9. The CDR3 has 16 residues. Looked up from germline, CDR1 is MGHRA and CDR2 is YSYEKL. Written as DNA, the CDR3 is TGCGCCAGCAGCCAAGGGGCGTTGACAGGGTTCTATGGCTACACCTTC. Translated, it gives CASSQGALTGFYGYTF.

V and J are TRBV28 and TRBJ2-2; weak D call: TRBD2 (5 bases). The length of the CDR3 is 15 residues. Deletions cut 2 bases from V and 5 bases from J, with 12 bases between. Germline V gene data show CDR1 as MDHEN and CDR2 as SYDVKM. CDR3 region: CASSLPGLQTGELFF. The CDR3 coding sequence is TGTGCCAGCAGTTTACCAGGACTTCAAACCGGGGAGCTGTTTTTT.

This sequence joins TRBV5-1 and TRBJ1-4, with 8 bases matching TRBD1. V trimming: 1 base; J trimming: 3 bases; junction bases outside the gene matches: 5. The V gene's germline CDR1 is SGHRS and CDR2 YFSETQ. This CDR3 comprises 16 residues. The CDR3: CASSLSSQGANEKLFF. The CDR3 DNA follows: TGCGCCAGCAGCTTGTCATCACAGGGGGCTAATGAAAAACTGTTTTTT. The full variable domain, completed using reference TRBV5-1 and TRBJ1-4, is KAGVTQTPRYLIKTRGQQVTLSCSPISGHRSVSWYQQTPGQGLQFLFEYFSETQRNKGNFPGRFSGRQFSNSRSEMNVSTLELGDSALYLCASSLSSQGANEKLFFGSGTQLSVL.

This chain links TRBV19 with TRBJ2-7, with 7 bases aligning to TRBD2. The ends lost 5 bases at V and 3 bases at J; junction bases unmatched: 7. The CDR3 has 14 amino acids. Germline V gene sequence: CDR1 LNHDA, CDR2 SQIVND (reference sequence). CDR3 in DNA: TGTGCCAGTAGTCCCGCTAGCGGAGACTACGAGCAGTACTTC. Translating gives CASSPASGDYEQYF.

This rearrangement joins TRBV4-1 to TRBJ2-7, with a weak D call TRBD1 (8 bases). Germline V gives CDR1 MGHRA, CDR2 YSYEKL. The CDR3 has 18 amino acids. V dropped 0 bases and J dropped 3 bases, with 21 bases sitting between them. The CDR3 coding sequence is TGCGCCAGCAGCCAAGAAGGGGGACAGGCGGCGGGAGTCTACGAGCAGTACTTC. This sequence encodes CASSQEGGQAAGVYEQYF.

The chain carries TRBV5-4 and TRBJ2-6, with D unclear. This CDR3 is built from 19 residues. Deletions cut 3 bases from V and 0 bases from J, with 19 bases between. The V gene's germline CDR1 is SGHNT and CDR2 YYREEE (reference sequence). This chain's CDR3 is CASSYLIGALYSGANVLTF. The CDR3 nucleotides read TGTGCCAGCAGCTACCTGATTGGAGCCTTGTACTCTGGGGCCAACGTCCTGACTTTC.

This chain uses TRBV9 with TRBJ2-3; perhaps TRBD2 as D (6 bases). The CDR3 is 13 residues long. Looked up from germline, CDR1 is SGDLS and CDR2 is YYNGEE. Trimming left V 3 bases short and J 2 bases short, with 7 bases between. The CDR3, as DNA: TGTGCCAGCAGCGCGGGAGTCACAGATACGCAGTATTTT. Its protein product is CASSAGVTDTQYF.